This T cell receptor beta chain was captured in a study of post-analysis software for immune sequencing data. At the level of the study: The disease courses covered relapsing-remitting, secondary progressive and progressive-relapsing multiple sclerosis. Findings and caveats of the study: Five or six TRBV segments were more frequent in patients than controls; TRBV5-6, TRBV5-1 and TRBV20-1 belonged to this group. Strong co-clustering by F measure was seen for same-batch samples. Controls significantly exceeded multiple sclerosis patients in normalized Chao1 diversity.

Worth noting for this clonotype: Its antigen remains unknown.

Unique molecular identifiers tagged the TCR beta cDNA libraries. Hundreds of thousands of cDNA molecules were obtained from around 0.96 to 9.9 million T cells. TCRdb re-analysed the PCR reads in MiXCR, keeping a single row per CDR3 protein. The sample has roughly 600,000 distinct CDR3 sequences, about 40% seen once. V dropped 4 bases and J dropped 4 bases, with 14 bases sitting between them. CDR3 length equals 14 residues. Germline loops: CDR1 SGHRS, CDR2 YFSETQ. The chain joins TRBV5-1 to TRBJ1-2, with D perhaps matching TRBD1 (6 bases). The sequence came from a girl under 18 with multiple sclerosis. Input material: blood. The CDR3 DNA is TGCGCCAGCAGCCAAGGGGGGATTGGCTATGGCTACACCTTC. Protein product: CASSQGGIGYGYTF.